This T cell receptor beta chain was sequenced for a study of T cell changes during pregnancy in multiple sclerosis. Repertoires were generated with immunoSEQ multiplex PCR, while TCRdb's copy carries only in-frame clones and drops some. The sample has 57,000 or so clones; roughly 90% are singletons. This CDR3 is built from 15 residues. Germline V gene data show CDR1 as MNHEY and CDR2 as SVGAGI. V shed 5 bases and J shed 1 base, with 14 bases lying between them. The clonotype originates from a female donor in good health, enrolled as a control in a pregnancy study. Source: peripheral blood, taken after pregnancy. The chain recombines TRBV6-5 with TRBJ1-1; D perhaps matches TRBD1 (6 bases). The CDR3 bases are TGTGCCAGCAGTCGGCAGGGGTTGGGGAACACTGAAGCTTTCTTT. Protein sequence: CASSRQGLGNTEAFF.